This T cell receptor beta chain stems from a study of T-cell reconstitution after alpha-beta-depleted transplantation in children. General observations from the study: Elevated TCRbeta diversity at day 60 was traced, in some patients, to surviving recipient T cells and thymic progenitors. By about two months after transplant, alpha-beta T cells reportedly arose from several hundred graft clones that had expanded. Counts and diversity of T cells one year after transplant came mostly from newly produced T cells.

The germline V gene encodes CDR1 DFQATT and CDR2 SNEGSKA (reference sequence). V was shortened by 2 bases and J by 0 bases, with 10 bases between the two germline ends. The CDR3 spans 14 residues. This clonotype was seen more than once but under ten times. Its cognate antigen is unknown. Unique molecular identifiers featured in how the TCRbeta library was prepared. TCRdb recomputed calls from the PCR reads with MiXCR, one row per CDR3 protein. This sample has about 980,000 distinct CDR3 sequences, with roughly 29% found just once. Sequencing was performed on PBMCs, mostly from graft donor cells, taken 360 days after TCRalphabeta/CD19-depleted stem cell transplant. The chain joins TRBV20-1 to TRBJ1-1; D ambiguous. This TCR came from a boy less than two years old who had a stem cell transplant for SCID, so the T cells may come from the graft donor. The DNA for the CDR3 is TGCAGTGCTAGAAAGGGCAGGATGAACACTGAAGCTTTCTTT. Translating gives CSARKGRMNTEAFF.